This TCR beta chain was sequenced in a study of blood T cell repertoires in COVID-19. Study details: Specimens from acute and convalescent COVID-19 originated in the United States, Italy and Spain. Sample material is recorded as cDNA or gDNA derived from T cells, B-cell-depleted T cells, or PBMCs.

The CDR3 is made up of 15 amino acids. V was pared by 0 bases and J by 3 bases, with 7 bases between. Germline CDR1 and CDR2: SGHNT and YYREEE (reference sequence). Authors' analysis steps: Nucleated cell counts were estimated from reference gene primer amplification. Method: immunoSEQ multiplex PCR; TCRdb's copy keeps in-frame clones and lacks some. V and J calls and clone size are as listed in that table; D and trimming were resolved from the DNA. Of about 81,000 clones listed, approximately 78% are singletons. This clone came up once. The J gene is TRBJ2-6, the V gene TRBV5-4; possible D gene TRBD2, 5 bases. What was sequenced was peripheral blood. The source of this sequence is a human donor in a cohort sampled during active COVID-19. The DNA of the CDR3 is TGTGCCAGCAGCTTGGCACGGGGTGGGGCCAACGTCCTGACTTTC. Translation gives CASSLARGGANVLTF.